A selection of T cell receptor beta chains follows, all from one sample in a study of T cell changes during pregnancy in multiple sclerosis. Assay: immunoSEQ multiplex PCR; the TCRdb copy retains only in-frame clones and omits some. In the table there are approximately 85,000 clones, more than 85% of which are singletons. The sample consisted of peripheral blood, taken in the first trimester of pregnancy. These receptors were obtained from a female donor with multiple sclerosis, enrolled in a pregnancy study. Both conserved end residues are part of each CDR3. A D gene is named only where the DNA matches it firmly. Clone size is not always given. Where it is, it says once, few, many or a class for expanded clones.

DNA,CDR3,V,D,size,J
TGCGCCAGCAGCAGGGGGACACCCCTATCGGATGAAAAACTGTTTTTT,CASSRGTPLSDEKLFF,TRBV5-1,NA,NA,TRBJ1-4
TGTGCCTGGATAAGACAGGGGGCGACGAACACCGGGGAGCTGTTTTTT,CAWIRQGATNTGELFF,TRBV30,TRBD1,NA,TRBJ2-2
TGTGCCAGCAGCTTGGGACAGTCGATAATTCAGCCCCAGCATTTT,CASSLGQSIIQPQHF,TRBV5-6,NA,NA,TRBJ1-5
TGTGCCACCAGCAGACCGACAGGGCGGAACACTGAAGCTTTCTTT,CATSRPTGRNTEAFF,TRBV15,TRBD1,NA,TRBJ1-1
TGTGCCAGCAGCCCAGTACAGGGGTCAGGCTCCTACAATGAGCAGTTCTTC,CASSPVQGSGSYNEQFF,TRBV7-9,TRBD1,few,TRBJ2-1
TGTGCCAGCAGTTTTGGGACAGGGAGCGAGCAGTACTTC,CASSFGTGSEQYF,TRBV27,TRBD1,NA,TRBJ2-7
TGTGCCAGTAGTATAGGAACAACAGATACGCAGTATTTT,CASSIGTTDTQYF,TRBV19,NA,NA,TRBJ2-3
TGTGCCAGCAGCGTAGGATCTAGCGGGGGGGCCATCGTACAGACCCAGTACTTC,CASSVGSSGGAIVQTQYF,TRBV9,TRBD2,NA,TRBJ2-5
TGTGCCAGTAGTCACCAGGGGGCGACTGGAAACACCATATATTTT,CASSHQGATGNTIYF,TRBV19,TRBD1,NA,TRBJ1-3
TGTGCCACCAGCAGCAGTTTCACAGGGTCTAGCACAGATACGCAGTATTTT,CATSSSFTGSSTDTQYF,TRBV15,NA,NA,TRBJ2-3
TGCAGCGTTGGGGTGACAACCTACGAGCAGTACTTC,CSVGVTTYEQYF,TRBV29-1,NA,NA,TRBJ2-7
TGTGCCACCCAAAATGCCGGGACAGGCATTAGGAACGAGCAGTACTTC,CATQNAGTGIRNEQYF,TRBV28,TRBD1,NA,TRBJ2-7
TGTGCCAGCTCACAGAGGGGACAGGGACAAGAGACCCAGTACTTC,CASSQRGQGQETQYF,TRBV18,TRBD1,NA,TRBJ2-5
TGTGCCAGCAGCTTAACTGCATCTGAAGCTTTCTTT,CASSLTASEAFF,TRBV7-2,NA,NA,TRBJ1-1
TGTGCCAGCAGCGTAGGGACTTTAAACACCGGGGAGCTGTTTTTT,CASSVGTLNTGELFF,TRBV9,NA,once,TRBJ2-2
TGTGCCAGCAGTCAGACAGGGGTGTCCCACGAGCAGTACTTC,CASSQTGVSHEQYF,TRBV27,TRBD1,NA,TRBJ2-7
TGTGCCAGCAATCAAAAACAGGGGAAGAGCAATCAGCCCCAGCATTTT,CASNQKQGKSNQPQHF,TRBV2,TRBD1,NA,TRBJ1-5
TGCGCCAGCAGTCAACATAGTAACTATGGCTACACCTTC,CASSQHSNYGYTF,TRBV23-1,NA,NA,TRBJ1-2
TGTGCCAGCAGGACCGGGACAGGCAGCTCTGGGGCCAACGTCCTGACTTTC,CASRTGTGSSGANVLTF,TRBV28,TRBD1,NA,TRBJ2-6
TGCGCCAGCAGCTTCAGGACAGGGGGCACTGGAGCTTTCTTT,CASSFRTGGTGAFF,TRBV5-1,TRBD1,few,TRBJ1-1
TGTGCCAGCAGTTACGCCGGGACTAACTCTGGAAACACCATATATTTT,CASSYAGTNSGNTIYF,TRBV6-5,NA,NA,TRBJ1-3
TGTGCCAGCAGTGGACAGGGAACCTACGAGCAGTACTTC,CASSGQGTYEQYF,TRBV2,TRBD1,NA,TRBJ2-7
TGTGCTAGCAGCTTAGAGGCAGGAGGGACCGGGGAGCTGTTTTTT,CASSLEAGGTGELFF,TRBV7-7,NA,NA,TRBJ2-2
TGCGCCAGCAGCCCGGGGGGGCGGTTCTCCTACGAGCAGTACTTC,CASSPGGRFSYEQYF,TRBV5-1,TRBD2,NA,TRBJ2-7
TGTGCCAGTAGTATTACGTATCCAAGCGGGAGGGCCCGGTACTTC,CASSITYPSGRARYF,TRBV19,TRBD2,NA,TRBJ2-5
TGTGCCAGCAGCCAAGATAGAGCTCGGAGGGTGGCTAATGAAAAACTGTTTTTT,CASSQDRARRVANEKLFF,TRBV4-2,NA,NA,TRBJ1-4
TGTGCCAGCAGCACGGCGGGCAGCTCCTACGAGCAGTACTTC,CASSTAGSSYEQYF,TRBV25-1,NA,NA,TRBJ2-7
TGTGCCAGCAGTTATTCGGCAGGGGGCGGTGAGCAGTACTTC,CASSYSAGGGEQYF,TRBV6-5,TRBD1,NA,TRBJ2-7
TGTGCCAGCAGTTTGGCTAGCGGAGCCTACGAGCAGTACTTC,CASSLASGAYEQYF,TRBV28,TRBD2,NA,TRBJ2-7
TGCGCCAGCAGCCAAGAAGGGGCCCATCGTGTGCCTGAAGCTTTCTTT,CASSQEGAHRVPEAFF,TRBV4-1,NA,NA,TRBJ1-1
TGTGCCAGCAGATATGCCGGGACAACGGGCTCCTACGAGCAGTACTTC,CASRYAGTTGSYEQYF,TRBV27,NA,once,TRBJ2-7
TGTGCCAGCAGCTTATCCGGCAATCAGCCCCAGCATTTT,CASSLSGNQPQHF,TRBV11-2,NA,NA,TRBJ1-5
TGTGCCAGTAGTGCGGGACTTGCGGCCCATCAGCCCCAGCATTTT,CASSAGLAAHQPQHF,TRBV19,NA,few,TRBJ1-5
TGTGCCAGCAGTCCCCAGATATGGGGCAGGGAGCCCCAGCATTTT,CASSPQIWGREPQHF,TRBV27,NA,NA,TRBJ1-5
TGTGCCAGCAGTGAACTAGCGGGGGGACGCGAGCAGTACTTC,CASSELAGGREQYF,TRBV6-1,TRBD2,NA,TRBJ2-7
TGTGCCTGGGGAACGGGGCTAGCGGATAATAATGAGCAGTTCTTC,CAWGTGLADNNEQFF,TRBV30,TRBD2,once,TRBJ2-1
TGTGCCAGCAGTTTAGGGGGCGGCTACACCTTC,CASSLGGGYTF,TRBV28,NA,NA,TRBJ1-2
TGTGCCATCAAGGGGGACACAGATACGCAGTATTTT,CAIKGDTDTQYF,TRBV10-3,NA,NA,TRBJ2-3
TGTGCCAGTAAGAGTCGCGAGGAGGGTGAAGCTTTCTTT,CASKSREEGEAFF,TRBV19,NA,NA,TRBJ1-1
TGTGCCAGCAGTGAGGCAGGGTGGGAGACCCAGTACTTC,CASSEAGWETQYF,TRBV2,NA,NA,TRBJ2-5
TGTGCCAGTAGTACAAACAGGGGGCGCGGCTACGAGCAGTACTTC,CASSTNRGRGYEQYF,TRBV19,TRBD1,NA,TRBJ2-7
TGTGCCAGCAACCGGGACATCACAGATACGCAGTATTTT,CASNRDITDTQYF,TRBV2,NA,NA,TRBJ2-3
TGTGCCAGCAGCCTAGCGGGAGTCATAGATACGCAGTATTTT,CASSLAGVIDTQYF,TRBV5-5,TRBD2,NA,TRBJ2-3
TGTGCCAGCAGTTATTCTTGGCAGGGAATCACCGGGGAGCTGTTTTTT,CASSYSWQGITGELFF,TRBV6-6,NA,NA,TRBJ2-2